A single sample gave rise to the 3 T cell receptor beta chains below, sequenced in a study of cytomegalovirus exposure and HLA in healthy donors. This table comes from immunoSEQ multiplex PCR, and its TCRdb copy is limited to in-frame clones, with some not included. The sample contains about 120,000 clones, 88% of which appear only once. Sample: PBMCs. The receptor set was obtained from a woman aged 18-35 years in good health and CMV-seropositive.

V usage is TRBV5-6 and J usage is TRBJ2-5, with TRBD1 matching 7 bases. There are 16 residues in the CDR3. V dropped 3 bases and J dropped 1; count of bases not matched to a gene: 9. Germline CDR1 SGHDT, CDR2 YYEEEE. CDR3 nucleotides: TGTGCCAGCAGCTCTTACCCGACAGGGCCCCAAGAGACCCAGTACTTC. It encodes CASSSYPTGPQETQYF.

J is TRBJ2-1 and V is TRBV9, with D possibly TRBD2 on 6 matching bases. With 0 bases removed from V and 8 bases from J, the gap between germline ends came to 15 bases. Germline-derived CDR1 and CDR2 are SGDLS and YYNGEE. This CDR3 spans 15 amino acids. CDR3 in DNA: TGTGCCAGCAGCGTAGATAGCGGCCTCTGGGATGAGCAGTTCTTC. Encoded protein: CASSVDSGLWDEQFF.

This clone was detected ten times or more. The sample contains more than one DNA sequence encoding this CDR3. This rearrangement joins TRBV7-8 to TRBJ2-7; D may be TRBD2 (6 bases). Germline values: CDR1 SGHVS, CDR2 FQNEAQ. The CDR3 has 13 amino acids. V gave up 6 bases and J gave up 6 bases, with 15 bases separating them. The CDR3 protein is CASSWGVGGEQYF. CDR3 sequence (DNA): TGTGCCAGCAGTTGGGGGGTGGGGGGCGAGCAGTACTTC.